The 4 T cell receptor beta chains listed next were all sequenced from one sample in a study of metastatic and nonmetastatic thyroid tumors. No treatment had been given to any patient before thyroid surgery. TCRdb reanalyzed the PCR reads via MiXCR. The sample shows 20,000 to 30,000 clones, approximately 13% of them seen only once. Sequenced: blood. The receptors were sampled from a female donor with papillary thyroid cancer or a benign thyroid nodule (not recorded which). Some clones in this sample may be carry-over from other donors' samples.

This CDR3 is CASSPCSRGELFF. The CDR3 DNA reads as TGTGCCAGCAGCCCCTGTAGCCGCGGGGAGCTGTTTTTT. The V and J genes are TRBV11-2 and TRBJ2-2; D is undetermined. The CDR3 runs to 13 residues. The germline CDR1 and CDR2 sequences are SGHAT and FQNNGV. The ends were cut back, 5 bases at V and 7 bases at J, with 11 bases in the middle.

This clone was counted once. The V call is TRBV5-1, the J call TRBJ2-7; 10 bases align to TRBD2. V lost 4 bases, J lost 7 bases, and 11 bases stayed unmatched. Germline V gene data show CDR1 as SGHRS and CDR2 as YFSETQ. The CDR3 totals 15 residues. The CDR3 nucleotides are TGCGCCAGCAGCGAAGGACTAGCGGTCTCCGCAGAGCAGTACTTC. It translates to CASSEGLAVSAEQYF. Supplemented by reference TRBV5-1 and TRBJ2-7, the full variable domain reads KAGVTQTPRYLIKTRGQQVTLSCSPISGHRSVSWYQQTPGQGLQFLFEYFSETQRNKGNFPGRFSGRQFSNSRSEMNVSTLELGDSALYLCASSEGLAVSAEQYFGPGTRLTVT.

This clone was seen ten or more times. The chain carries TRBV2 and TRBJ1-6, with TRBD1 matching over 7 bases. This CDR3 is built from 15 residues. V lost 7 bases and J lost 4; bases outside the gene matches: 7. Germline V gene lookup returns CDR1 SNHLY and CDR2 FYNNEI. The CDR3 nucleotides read TGTGCCAGCAACAGACAGGGATTATATAATTCACCCCTCCACTTT. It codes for CASNRQGLYNSPLHF.

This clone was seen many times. For the CDR3, the DNA is TGCGCCAGCAAGTCTCGAGGAGATGACTACAATGAGCAGTTCTTC. It specifies CASKSRGDDYNEQFF. The chain uses TRBV5-1 and TRBJ2-1; the D is unclear. Trimming stripped 6 bases from V and 3 bases from J, with 16 bases between. The CDR3 length is 15 residues. Germline CDR1 is SGHRS and CDR2 is YFSETQ. The whole variable domain, filled in from reference TRBV5-1 and TRBJ2-1, reads KAGVTQTPRYLIKTRGQQVTLSCSPISGHRSVSWYQQTPGQGLQFLFEYFSETQRNKGNFPGRFSGRQFSNSRSEMNVSTLELGDSALYLCASKSRGDDYNEQFFGPGTRLTVL.